One sample yielded the 20 T cell receptor beta chains listed below, sequenced in a study of graft-versus-host responses after intestinal transplantation. Sequenced by immunoSEQ multiplex PCR; TCRdb stores in-frame clones only, minus some. The sample holds under 100,000 clones, approximately 92% seen once. Sequences were derived from PBMCs, sampled just under 460 days after intestinal transplant. The receptors were gathered from a human patient who received an intestinal transplant, so some T cells may come from the graft donor.

The genes are TRBV6-1 and TRBJ1-2, with D hard to call. There are 13 residues in the CDR3. V lost 6 bases and J lost 3, with 11 bases in between. Germline CDR1 reads MNHNS; CDR2 reads SASEGT. The CDR3 loop reads CASSLREDYGYTF. CDR3 DNA sequence: TGTGCCAGCAGCCTAAGGGAGGACTATGGCTACACCTTC.

V usage is TRBV6-1 and J usage is TRBJ1-6, with D maybe TRBD1 (5 bases). The CDR3 totals 16 residues. V lost 2 bases, J lost 0 bases, and 8 bases lay in between. Germline V gene lookup returns CDR1 MNHNS and CDR2 SASEGT. The CDR3 spells CASSEMGPSYNSPLHF. The CDR3 region has the DNA TGTGCCAGCAGTGAAATGGGACCCTCCTATAATTCACCCCTCCACTTT.

The chain carries TRBV9 and TRBJ2-3; 7 bases line up with TRBD1. The CDR3 has 18 residues. Germline V lookup: CDR1 SGDLS, CDR2 YYNGEE. Trimming cost V 0 bases and J 1 base; bases outside gene matches: 11. The CDR3 region is CASSVAPTGARGTDTQYF. As DNA, the CDR3 is TGTGCCAGCAGCGTAGCTCCCACAGGGGCGAGGGGCACAGATACGCAGTATTTT.

CDR3 sequence: CAISESTVRTSSYNSPLHF. CDR3 DNA: TGTGCCATCAGTGAGTCGACGGTCAGGACGAGCTCCTATAATTCACCCCTCCACTTT. The chain joins TRBV10-3 to TRBJ1-6, with D hard to call. Trimming pared 0 bases from V and 0 bases from J, leaving 15 bases between. Germline lookup yields CDR1 ENHRY and CDR2 SYGVKD. The CDR3 totals 19 residues.

The chain recombines TRBV5-1 with TRBJ1-1; possible D gene TRBD1, 6 bases. The CDR3 is made up of 15 amino acids. V lost 4 bases and J lost 1, with 14 bases in between. Germline CDR1 SGHRS, CDR2 YFSETQ. CDR3 nucleotide sequence: TGCGCCAGCAGCACCGACAGGCTGGGGAACACTGAAGCTTTCTTT. The encoded protein is CASSTDRLGNTEAFF.

On this clone itself: This is likely a read error, given that the CDR3 carries no conserved phenylalanine or tryptophan at its end. The DNA is left out, because the CDR3 cannot be placed on it with certainty; the CDR3 is given as TCRdb lists it. This rearrangement joins TRBV7-9 to TRBJ2-2. In germline, CDR1 is SEHNR, CDR2 FQNEAQ (reference sequence). 15 amino acids form the CDR3, both terminal residues included. The chain's CDR3 is CASLNYTPQDTGELP.

This sequence joins TRBV7-9 and TRBJ2-5; tentatively, D is TRBD1 (5 bases). The J call may be in error: the DNA end matches TRBJ2-7 better. CDR3 size: 13 residues. Germline values: CDR1 SEHNR, CDR2 FQNEAQ (reference sequence). The CDR3 here is CASSTRQTYEQYF. CDR3 DNA: TGTGCCAGCAGCACCAGACAGACCTACGAGCAGTACTTC.

The chain uses TRBV19 and TRBJ2-3; D is ambiguous. CDR3 length equals 11 residues. V lost 5 bases and J lost 5, with 5 bases in between. CDR1 and CDR2 from the germline V gene are LNHDA and SQIVND (reference sequence). The CDR3 is CASSQRDTQYF. The CDR3, as DNA: TGTGCCAGTAGTCAGAGAGATACGCAGTATTTT.

The chain employs TRBV6-5 and TRBJ1-6; no reliable D call. The V end lost 6 bases, the J end lost 8 bases, and 17 bases lay between the germline ends. The CDR3 length is 15 residues. Germline V gene sequence: CDR1 MNHEY, CDR2 SVGAGI. CDR3 sequence: CASRLRTPGDSPLHF. CDR3 sequence (DNA): TGTGCCAGCAGGTTAAGGACCCCCGGGGATTCACCCCTCCACTTT.

The chain employs TRBV7-2 and TRBJ1-2, with D unclear. The V end lost 1 base, the J end lost 7 bases, and 10 bases lay between the germline ends. The CDR3 runs 13 residues. Looked up from germline, CDR1 is SGHTA and CDR2 is FQGNSA. The CDR3 DNA is TGTGCCAGCAGCTTAGGCGGAGGAGCTGGCTACACCTTC. Translating gives CASSLGGGAGYTF.

The CDR3 is CASSLIQETQYF. The DNA of the CDR3 is TGCGCCAGCAGCTTGATCCAAGAGACCCAGTACTTC. This rearrangement joins TRBV5-1 to TRBJ2-5; D is undetermined. Trimming took 1 base from V and 1 from J, leaving 2 bases between them. Per the germline V gene, CDR1 is SGHRS and CDR2 is YFSETQ. The CDR3 spans 12 residues.

The V and J genes are TRBV9 and TRBJ2-5; D not resolved. The CDR3 extends over 13 amino acids. Germline values: CDR1 SGDLS, CDR2 YYNGEE. V dropped 2 bases and J dropped 6 bases, with 11 bases sitting between them. CDR3 loop: CASSVDPAKTQYF. CDR3 sequence (DNA): TGTGCCAGCAGCGTCGACCCGGCGAAGACCCAGTACTTC.

The rearrangement links TRBV1 to TRBJ1-5. TRBV1 constitutes a pseudogene. This CDR3 comprises 16 residues. CDR3: CTSKPKELAKDQPQHF. The DNA of the CDR3 is TGCACCAGCAAGCCAAAGGAGTTGGCTAAGGATCAGCCCCAGCATTTT.

J is TRBJ2-1 and V is TRBV10-3; D might be TRBD1 (6 bases). Between the trimmed V and J ends, which lost 6 bases and 13 bases, there was a span of 13 bases. The germline V gene has CDR1 ENHRY and CDR2 SYGVKD. The CDR3 contains 11 residues. CDR3 in DNA: TGTGCCATCAGCCTGAACAGGGAACAGTTCTTC. Translated: CAISLNREQFF.

The J gene is TRBJ2-7, the V gene TRBV5-1; D is undetermined. There are 13 residues in the CDR3. Trimming took 7 bases from V and 0 from J, leaving 11 bases between them. Germline loops: CDR1 SGHRS, CDR2 YFSETQ. CDR3 DNA: TGCGCCAGCGGGGTGGCAGACTCCTACGAGCAGTACTTC. This sequence encodes CASGVADSYEQYF.

This chain links TRBV7-3 with TRBJ2-1, with TRBD2 matching 12 bases. With V trimmed by 5 bases and J by 3 bases, 5 bases remained unmatched. This CDR3 spans 16 amino acids. CDR1 and CDR2 from the germline V gene are SGHTA and FQGTGA. CDR3 amino acids: CASSTRLAGDYNEQFF. The CDR3 nucleotides are TGTGCCAGCAGCACCCGACTAGCGGGGGACTACAATGAGCAGTTCTTC.

The chain is built from TRBV27 and TRBJ1-4, with D perhaps TRBD1 (5 bases). Germline V lookup: CDR1 MNHEY, CDR2 SMNVEV (reference sequence). The V and J ends lost 3 bases and 8 bases respectively, with 13 bases between them. This CDR3 is built from 14 residues. This CDR3 is CASSFEGGGEKLFF. DNA for the CDR3: TGTGCCAGCAGTTTCGAGGGCGGGGGGGAAAAACTGTTTTTT.

The rearrangement links TRBV5-1 to TRBJ2-5; the D is unclear. The CDR3 contains 14 residues. V was shortened by 4 bases and J by 10 bases, with 20 bases between the two germline ends. CDR1 and CDR2 from the germline V gene are SGHRS and YFSETQ. The CDR3 sequence: CASSTPGRVGNQYF. The CDR3 DNA sequence: TGCGCCAGCAGCACGCCGGGTCGGGTTGGCAACCAGTACTTC.

The V call is TRBV13, the J call TRBJ1-6; D call uncertain. Germline V gene lookup returns CDR1 PRHDT and CDR2 FYEKMQ (reference sequence). The CDR3 spans 12 residues. Between the trimmed V and J ends, which lost 5 bases and 9 bases, there was a span of 8 bases. The CDR3 loop is CASSPGGSPLHF. The DNA of the CDR3 is TGTGCCAGCAGCCCCGGTGGTTCACCCCTCCACTTT. Based on the CDR3 plus reference TRBV13 and TRBJ1-6, the full variable domain is AAGVIQSPRHLIKEKRETATLKCYPIPRHDTVYWYQQGPGQDPQFLISFYEKMQSDKGSIPDRFSAQQFSDYHSELNMSSLELGDSALYFCASSPGGSPLHFGNGTRLTVT.

This clone occurred once. The chain uses TRBV9 and TRBJ2-2, with TRBD1 identical over 7 bases. After removal of 0 bases from V and 6 bases from J, the junction contained 5 bases not matched to a gene. The CDR3 totals 15 residues. Germline assignment: CDR1 SGDLS and CDR2 YYNGEE. CDR3 residues: CASSVGGGDSGELFF. In nucleotides, the CDR3 is TGTGCCAGCAGCGTAGGAGGGGGCGATTCCGGGGAGCTGTTTTTT.